These T cell receptor beta chains were read from a single sample in a study of blood T cells in healthy people across ages. One entry per CDR3 protein, called by TCRdb with MiXCR from the 5' RACE reads. The table lists around 700,000 distinct CDR3 sequences, around 25% of them singletons. These data are also associated with another study on T cells of mothers and their children.

Sequenced sample: blood. The receptors come from a boy younger than 18 in good health. The CDR3 runs from the conserved cysteine through the conserved F or W.

TRBV7-2	18	.	CASSSRGGPGGGYNEQFF
TRBV27	13	TRBJ2-3	CASSFGGADTQYF
TRBV29-1	14	TRBJ1-1	CSGEGGPENTEAFF
TRBV5-1	15	TRBJ2-6	CASSLTVSGATVLTF
TRBV24-1	13	TRBJ2-3	CATTGYSTDTQYF
TRBV29-1	15	TRBJ2-1	CSVVGGAFSYNEQFF
TRBV20-1	17	.	CSASPPYRAASGYEQYF
TRBV20-1	12	TRBJ1-1	CSAREGVTEAFF
TRBV10-3	15	.	CAISENPGQGYEQYF
TRBV12-3/TRBV12-4	12	TRBJ1-2	CASRATEYGYTF
TRBV11-2	14	TRBJ1-3	CASRTTRAGNTIYF
TRBV20-1	15	TRBJ2-2	CSALQGPDRAGELFF
TRBV29-1	13	TRBJ2-7	CSVAETISYEQYF
TRBV7-9	18	.	CASSSTVIGTSGSYEQYF
TRBV29-1	13	TRBJ2-4	CSGGSGPKNIQYF
TRBV11-3	18	TRBJ2-7	CASSPQPFELQSSYEQYF
TRBV6-1	11	TRBJ2-1	CASSGHNEQFF
TRBV7-2	14	TRBJ2-3	CASSLVSGTDTQYF
TRBV20-1	15	TRBJ1-5	CSAGAGGYSNQPQHF
TRBV12-3/TRBV12-4	13	TRBJ1-2	CASSPGPFYGYTF
TRBV7-8	14	.	CASSPGQTTYEQYF
TRBV6-6	14	TRBJ2-5	CASSYSKGDETQYF